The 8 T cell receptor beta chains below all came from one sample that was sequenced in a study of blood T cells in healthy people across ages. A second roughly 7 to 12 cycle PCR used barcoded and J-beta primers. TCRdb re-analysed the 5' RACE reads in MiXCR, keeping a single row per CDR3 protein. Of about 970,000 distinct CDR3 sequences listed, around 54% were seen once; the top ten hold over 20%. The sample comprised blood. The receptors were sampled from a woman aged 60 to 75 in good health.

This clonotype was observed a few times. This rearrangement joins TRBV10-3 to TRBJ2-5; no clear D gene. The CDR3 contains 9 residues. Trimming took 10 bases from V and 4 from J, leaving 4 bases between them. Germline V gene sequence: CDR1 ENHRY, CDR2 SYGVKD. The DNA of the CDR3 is TGTGCCAACAGAGAGACCCAGTACTTC. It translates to CANRETQYF.

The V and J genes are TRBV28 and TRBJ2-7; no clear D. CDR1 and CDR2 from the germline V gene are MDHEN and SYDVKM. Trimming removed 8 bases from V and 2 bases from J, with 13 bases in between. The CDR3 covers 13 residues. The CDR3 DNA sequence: TGTGCCAGCCTACCCGTGGCTACCTACGAGCAGTACTTC. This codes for CASLPVATYEQYF. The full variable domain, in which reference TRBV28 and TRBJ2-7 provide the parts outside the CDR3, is DVKVTQSSRYLVKRTGEKVFLECVQDMDHENMFWYRQDPGLGLRLIYFSYDVKMKEKGDIPEGYSVSREKKERFSLILESASTNQTSMYLCASLPVATYEQYFGPGTRLTVT.

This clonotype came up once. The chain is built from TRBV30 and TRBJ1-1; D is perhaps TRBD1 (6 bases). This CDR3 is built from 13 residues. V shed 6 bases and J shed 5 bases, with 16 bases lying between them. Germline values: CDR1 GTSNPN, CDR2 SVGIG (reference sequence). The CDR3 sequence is CACLQGTFTEAFF. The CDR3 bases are TGTGCCTGCCTCCAGGGGACCTTTACTGAAGCTTTCTTT.

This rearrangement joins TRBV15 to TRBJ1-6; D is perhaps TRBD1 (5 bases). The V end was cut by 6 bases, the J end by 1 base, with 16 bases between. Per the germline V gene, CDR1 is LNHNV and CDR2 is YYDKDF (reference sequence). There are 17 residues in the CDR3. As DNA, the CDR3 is TGTGCCACCAGACCAGGGTTCGGCGAGTCCTATAATTCACCCCTCCACTTT. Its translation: CATRPGFGESYNSPLHF.

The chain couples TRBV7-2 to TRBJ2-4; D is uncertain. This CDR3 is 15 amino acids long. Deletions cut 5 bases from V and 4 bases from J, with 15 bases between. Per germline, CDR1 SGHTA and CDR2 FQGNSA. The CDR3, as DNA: TGTGCCAGCAGCCTAGTGGCGCAGTTGAAAAACATTCAGTACTTC. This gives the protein CASSLVAQLKNIQYF.

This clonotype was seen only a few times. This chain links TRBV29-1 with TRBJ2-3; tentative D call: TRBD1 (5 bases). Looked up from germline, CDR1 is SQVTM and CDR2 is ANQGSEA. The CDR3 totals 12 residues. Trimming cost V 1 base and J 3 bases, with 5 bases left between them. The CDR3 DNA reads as TGCAGCGTTGAAGGGACAACAGATACGCAGTATTTT. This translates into CSVEGTTDTQYF.

CDR3 coding DNA: TGTGCCAGCAGCAGAATAAAAGACACCCGGAATCCACCCCTCCACTTT. Its protein is CASSRIKDTRNPPLHF. The chain links TRBV21-1 to TRBJ1-6; the table calls TRBD1, which could not be checked here. TRBV21-1 is marked as a pseudogene. This CDR3 contains 16 residues.

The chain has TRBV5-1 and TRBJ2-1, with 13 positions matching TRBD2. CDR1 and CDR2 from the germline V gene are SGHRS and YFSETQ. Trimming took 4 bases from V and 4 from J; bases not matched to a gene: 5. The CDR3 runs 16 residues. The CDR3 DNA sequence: TGCGCCAGCAGCATAGGGACTAGCGGGACTTACAATGAGCAGTTCTTC. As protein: CASSIGTSGTYNEQFF.